The 18 T cell receptor beta chains reported below all come from one sample, sequenced in a study of blood T cell repertoires in COVID-19. Assay used: immunoSEQ multiplex PCR; TCRdb lists only in-frame clones, some missing. This sample carries roughly 42,000 clones, just over 90% of them seen once, and the ten largest clones take 0.3% to 0.4%. Sequencing was done on a sample of peripheral blood. The source of these receptors is a man aged 45 to 65 with COVID-19, enrolled during active disease.

The chain combines TRBV5-1 with TRBJ2-2; weak D call: TRBD1 (6 bases). CDR3 length equals 14 residues. Germline V gives CDR1 SGHRS, CDR2 YFSETQ. V lost 3 bases and J lost 4, with 10 bases in between. CDR3 region: CASSSTGSTGELFF. CDR3 nucleotide sequence: TGCGCCAGCAGCTCAACAGGGTCCACCGGGGAGCTGTTTTTT.

The rearrangement links TRBV3-1 (or the pseudogene TRBV3-2) to TRBJ2-1; the D is unclear. The CDR3 covers 13 residues. Germline V gene data show CDR1 as LGHDT and CDR2 as YNNKEL (reference sequence). The V end lost 1 base, the J end lost 8 bases, and 9 bases lay between the germline ends. DNA of the CDR3: TGTGCCAGCAGCCAAGGAAGAGGCTATGAGCAGTTCTTC. The encoded protein is CASSQGRGYEQFF.

V and J are TRBV30 and TRBJ1-3; D unclear. V was clipped by 0 bases and J by 1 base, with 7 bases between them. Germline values: CDR1 GTSNPN, CDR2 SVGIG (reference sequence). The CDR3 has 14 amino acids. The CDR3 DNA follows: TGTGCCTGGAGTGTACGCGGTTCTGGAAACACCATATATTTT. Its translation: CAWSVRGSGNTIYF.

The chain links TRBV14 to TRBJ2-2; TRBD2 matches at 9 bases. Germline trimming cut 3 bases from V and 5 bases from J; bases unmatched to any gene: 4. Germline CDR1 reads SGHDN; CDR2 reads FVKESK. This CDR3 comprises 15 residues. The CDR3 DNA sequence: TGTGCCAGCAGCCACCCAGCGGGAGGTACCGGGGAGCTGTTTTTT. Protein product: CASSHPAGGTGELFF.

The rearrangement links TRBV5-1 to TRBJ1-4; D is possibly TRBD1 (6 bases). Trimming removed 4 bases at V and 5 bases at J, with 12 bases between. Germline V gene lookup returns CDR1 SGHRS and CDR2 YFSETQ. The length of the CDR3 is 14 residues. The chain's CDR3 is CASSQQGGNEKLFF. CDR3 nucleotides: TGCGCCAGCAGCCAACAGGGTGGGAATGAAAAACTGTTTTTT.

The genes are TRBV7-9 and TRBJ1-2, with TRBD1 identical over 9 bases. Germline V gene sequence: CDR1 SEHNR, CDR2 FQNEAQ (reference sequence). J lost 4 bases, V lost 1 base, and 1 base had no gene match. The CDR3 is made up of 14 amino acids. In DNA form, the CDR3 reads TGTGCCAGCAGCTTAGTACAGGGGGCCTATGGCTACACCTTC. Translating gives CASSLVQGAYGYTF.

The CDR3 is CASSSLRGRKGQPQHF. For the CDR3, the DNA is TGTGCCAGCAGCTCACTTAGGGGCAGGAAGGGACAGCCCCAGCATTTT. The gene calls are TRBV28 and TRBJ1-5, with a possible D match to TRBD1 (5 bases). The CDR3 consists of 16 residues. V gave up 6 bases and J gave up 7 bases, with 22 bases separating them. The germline V gene has CDR1 MDHEN and CDR2 SYDVKM. Full variable domain (missing parts from reference TRBV28 and TRBJ1-5): DVKVTQSSRYLVKRTGEKVFLECVQDMDHENMFWYRQDPGLGLRLIYFSYDVKMKEKGDIPEGYSVSREKKERFSLILESASTNQTSMYLCASSSLRGRKGQPQHFGDGTRLSIL.

The V and J genes are TRBV5-1 and TRBJ2-5; no definite D call. Per germline, CDR1 SGHRS and CDR2 YFSETQ. The germline V and J ends were trimmed by 4 bases and 3 bases, with 16 bases remaining between them. The CDR3 has 15 amino acids. The CDR3 DNA reads TGCGCCAGCAGCCCAACATCGGCAGGAAAAGAGACCCAGTACTTC. Protein: CASSPTSAGKETQYF.

The chain carries TRBV6-5 and TRBJ1-2, with 7 bases fitting TRBD1. The CDR3 is made up of 13 amino acids. In germline, CDR1 is MNHEY, CDR2 SVGAGI. J gave up 4 bases and V 4 bases, and 3 bases lay outside the gene matches. The CDR3, as DNA: TGTGCCAGCAGTTTAGGGGGCTCCTATGGCTACACCTTC. Amino acids: CASSLGGSYGYTF.

This chain connects TRBV3-1 (or the pseudogene TRBV3-2) to TRBJ1-1, with D perhaps TRBD1 (6 bases). Germline CDR1 reads LGHDT; CDR2 reads YNNKEL (reference sequence). V lost 0 bases and J 4 bases, leaving 18 bases between the germline ends. The CDR3 contains 17 residues. In nucleotides, the CDR3 is TGTGCCAGCAGCCAAGATTGCAATCGCAGGGGTGGCACTGAAGCTTTCTTT. Its protein product is CASSQDCNRRGGTEAFF.

This clone has a handful of counts. The V and J genes are TRBV10-3 and TRBJ2-7; D is perhaps TRBD1 (5 bases). Per germline, CDR1 ENHRY and CDR2 SYGVKD. This CDR3 has 14 residues. V shed 6 bases and J shed 0 bases, with 12 bases lying between them. CDR3 loop: CAISTTESSYEQYF. The DNA of the CDR3 is TGTGCCATCAGCACGACAGAGAGCTCCTACGAGCAGTACTTC.

In the case of this clone: This sample also contains other DNA sequences that code for the same CDR3. The gene calls are TRBV7-6 and TRBJ2-5; 8 nucleotides line up with TRBD2. Trimming removed 1 base from V and 3 bases from J; junction bases left unmatched: 4. The CDR3 consists of 15 residues. Germline V gene data show CDR1 as SGHVS and CDR2 as FNYEAQ. The CDR3 is CASSLVGTREETQYF. As DNA, the CDR3 is TGTGCCAGCAGCTTAGTCGGGACTAGAGAAGAGACCCAGTACTTC. Together with reference TRBV7-6 and TRBJ2-5, the CDR3 gives the full variable domain: GAGVSQSPRYKVTKRGQDVALRCDPISGHVSLYWYRQALGQGPEFLTYFNYEAQQDKSGLPNDRFSAERPEGSISTLTIQRTEQRDSAMYRCASSLVGTREETQYFGPGTRLLVL.

In DNA form, the CDR3 reads TGCAGTGCTAGTGGGGGGAGGACGGGCTACAATGAGCAGTTCTTC. The encoded protein is CSASGGRTGYNEQFF. This rearrangement joins TRBV20-1 to TRBJ2-1, with a weak D call TRBD2 (6 bases). The CDR3 consists of 15 residues. Trimming removed 3 bases at V and 3 bases at J, with 15 bases between. Germline lookup yields CDR1 DFQATT and CDR2 SNEGSKA (reference sequence).

The chain is built from TRBV2 and TRBJ2-7, with TRBD2 identical over 12 bases. This CDR3 comprises 14 residues. The V gene's germline CDR1 is SNHLY and CDR2 FYNNEI. With V trimmed by 5 bases and J by 10 bases, 9 bases remained unmatched. This chain's CDR3 is CASSQTSGSVGQYF. The CDR3 nucleotides are TGTGCCAGCAGTCAGACTAGCGGGAGTGTGGGCCAGTACTTC. The full variable domain, in which reference TRBV2 and TRBJ2-7 provide the parts outside the CDR3, is EPEVTQTPSHQVTQMGQEVILRCVPISNHLYFYWYRQILGQKVEFLVSFYNNEISEKSEIFDDQFSVERPDGSNFTLKIRSTKLEDSAMYFCASSQTSGSVGQYFGPGTRLTVT.

The genes are TRBV29-1 and TRBJ1-2, with 9 bases fitting TRBD1. V was pared by 7 bases and J by 8 bases, with 8 bases of the junction left unmatched. This CDR3 is 12 amino acids long. Germline CDR1 SQVTM, CDR2 ANQGSEA. As DNA, the CDR3 is TGCAGCGGCGAGGTGGGACAGGGCGGCTACACCTTC. Translating gives CSGEVGQGGYTF.

This sequence joins TRBV25-1 and TRBJ2-4, with a tentative D call TRBD2 (6 bases). This CDR3 comprises 17 residues. Trimming took off 2 bases at V and 1 base at J, with 15 bases between the two ends. Germline V gene sequence: CDR1 MGHDK, CDR2 SYGVNS. The CDR3 protein is CASSEVGGGRAKNIQYF. The CDR3 DNA reads as TGTGCCAGCAGTGAAGTCGGGGGAGGCAGGGCCAAAAACATTCAGTACTTC.

The rearrangement uses TRBV4-1 and TRBJ2-2, with 13 positions matching TRBD2. The trim removed 4 bases at V and 6 bases at J, leaving 2 bases unmatched. Germline-derived CDR1 and CDR2 are MGHRA and YSYEKL. The CDR3 loop spans 15 amino acids. CDR3 coding DNA: TGCGCCAGCAGCCGAGGACTAGCGGGAGCCGGGGAGCTGTTTTTT. This codes for CASSRGLAGAGELFF.

This chain uses TRBV19 with TRBJ1-5, with TRBD1 matching over 8 bases. The junction had 6 bases not matched to a gene; V was cut back by 8 bases and J by 6 bases. This CDR3 comprises 13 residues. The V gene's germline CDR1 is LNHDA and CDR2 SQIVND (reference sequence). CDR3 amino acids: CASRQGISQPQHF. In DNA form, the CDR3 reads TGTGCCAGTCGACAGGGGATCAGTCAGCCCCAGCATTTT.